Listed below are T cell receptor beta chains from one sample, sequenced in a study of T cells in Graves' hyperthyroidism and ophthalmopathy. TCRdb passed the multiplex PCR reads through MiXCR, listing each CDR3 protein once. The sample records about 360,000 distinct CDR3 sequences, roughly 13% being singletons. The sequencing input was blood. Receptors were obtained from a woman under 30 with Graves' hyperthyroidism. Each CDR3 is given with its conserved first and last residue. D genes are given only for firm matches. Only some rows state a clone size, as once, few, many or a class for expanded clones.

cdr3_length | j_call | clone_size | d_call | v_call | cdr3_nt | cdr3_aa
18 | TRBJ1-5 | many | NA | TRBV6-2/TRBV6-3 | TGTGCCAGCAGTTACCCCCCTTGGCAGACCCTATCGCCCCGGCCCCAGCATTTT | CASSYPPWQTLSPRPQHF
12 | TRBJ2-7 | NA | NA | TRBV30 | TGTGCCTGGAGTCCACCTTCCTACGAGCAGTACTTC | CAWSPPSYEQYF
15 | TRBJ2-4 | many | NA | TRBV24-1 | TGTGCCACCAGGCGGGGACGGGGGTTGAAAAACATTCAGTACTTC | CATRRGRGLKNIQYF
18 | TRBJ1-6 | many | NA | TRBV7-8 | TGTGCCAGCAGCTTACTTAACGCTGTTAGCTCCTATAATTCACCCCTCCACTTT | CASSLLNAVSSYNSPLHF
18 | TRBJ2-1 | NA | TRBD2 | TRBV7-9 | TGTGCCAGCAGCTCAGGAAAGTTGGGACTAGCGGGACCCGCTGAGCAGTTCTTC | CASSSGKLGLAGPAEQFF
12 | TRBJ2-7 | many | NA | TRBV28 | TGTGCCAGCGAAACACTTCCTAACGAGCAGTACTTC | CASETLPNEQYF
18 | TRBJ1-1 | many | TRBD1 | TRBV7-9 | TGTGCCAGCATCCCCGGTCCGGGACAGGGGGCTGTGAACACTGAAGCTTTCTTT | CASIPGPGQGAVNTEAFF
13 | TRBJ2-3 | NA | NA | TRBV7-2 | TGTGCCAGCGGAGTCTATGCAGTTGATACGCAGTATTTT | CASGVYAVDTQYF
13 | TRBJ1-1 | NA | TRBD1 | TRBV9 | TGTGCCAGCAGCGGGGGACAGGGGGAGGCGGCTTTCTTT | CASSGGQGEAAFF
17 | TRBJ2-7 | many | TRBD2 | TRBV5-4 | TGTGCCAGCAGCCCGGTCGTCAGCGGGGGGCACTCCTACGAGCAGTACTTC | CASSPVVSGGHSYEQYF
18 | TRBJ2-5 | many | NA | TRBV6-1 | TGTGCCAGCAGTGAACGAATCGTCCGGACAGCCTTAATGGGGACCCAGTACTTC | CASSERIVRTALMGTQYF
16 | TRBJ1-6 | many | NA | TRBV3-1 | TGTGCCAGCAGCCAAAAGGGAGGGGGTTTTAATTCACCCCTCCACTTT | CASSQKGGGFNSPLHF
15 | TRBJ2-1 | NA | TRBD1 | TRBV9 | TGTGCCAGCAGCCGAGGGGGCGCGTCCTACAATGAGCAGTTCTTC | CASSRGGASYNEQFF